Given below is one T cell receptor beta chain in context. The ends were cut back, 3 bases at V and 3 bases at J, with 15 bases in the middle. CDR1 and CDR2 (germline): MGHRA, YSYEKL. This CDR3 has 15 amino acids. This sample is part of a study of radiation and T cells in renal cell carcinoma. The table came from immunoSEQ multiplex PCR; TCRdb's copy has only in-frame clones and leaves some out. The sample has 15,000 to 17,000 clones; 56% are singletons. Treatment given: treatment-naive control, cytoreductive nephrectomy. The V gene is TRBV4-1, the J gene TRBJ2-7; D might be TRBD1 or TRBD2, each matching 5 bases. This sequence was found in a man in his fifties with renal cell carcinoma. This specimen consisted of tumor tissue, obtained from a patient whose treatment was nephrectomy without radiotherapy. This chain's CDR3 is CASSHGTSSGYEQYF. CDR3 DNA: TGCGCCAGCAGCCACGGGACCTCCTCGGGCTACGAGCAGTACTTC.